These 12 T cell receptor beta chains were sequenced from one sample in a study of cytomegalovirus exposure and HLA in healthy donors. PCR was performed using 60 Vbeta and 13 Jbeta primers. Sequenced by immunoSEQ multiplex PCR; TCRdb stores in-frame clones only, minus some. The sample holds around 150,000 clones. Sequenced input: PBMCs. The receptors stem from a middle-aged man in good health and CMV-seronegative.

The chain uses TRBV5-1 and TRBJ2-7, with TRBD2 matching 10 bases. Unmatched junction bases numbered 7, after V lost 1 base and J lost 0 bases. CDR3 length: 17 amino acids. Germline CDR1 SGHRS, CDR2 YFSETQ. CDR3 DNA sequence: TGCGCCAGCAGCTTGTTACTAGCGGGGTTTACCTCCTACGAGCAGTACTTC. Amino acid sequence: CASSLLLAGFTSYEQYF.

The CDR3 loop reads CASSWRDRANYGYTF. The CDR3 bases are TGTGCCAGCAGCTGGCGGGACAGGGCTAACTATGGCTACACCTTC. V is TRBV5-4 and J is TRBJ1-2, with 9 positions matching TRBD1. The J segment lost 0 bases and the V segment lost 3 bases, leaving 3 bases of the junction unmatched. This CDR3 region has 15 residues. The germline gives CDR1 SGHNT, CDR2 YYREEE (reference sequence).

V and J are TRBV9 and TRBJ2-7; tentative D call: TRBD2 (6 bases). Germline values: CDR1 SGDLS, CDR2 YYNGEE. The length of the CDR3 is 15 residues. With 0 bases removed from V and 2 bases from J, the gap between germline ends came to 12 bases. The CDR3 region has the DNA TGTGCCAGCAGCGTAGCTACGGGGGACCCCTACGAGCAGTACTTC. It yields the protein CASSVATGDPYEQYF.

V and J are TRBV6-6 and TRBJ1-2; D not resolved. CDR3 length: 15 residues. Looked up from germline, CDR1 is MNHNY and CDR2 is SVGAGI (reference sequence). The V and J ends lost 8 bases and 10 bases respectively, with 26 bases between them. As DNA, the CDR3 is TGTGCCAGCGCCGGCTACTCCGGGATGATTCCTCTCTACACCTTC. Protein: CASAGYSGMIPLYTF.

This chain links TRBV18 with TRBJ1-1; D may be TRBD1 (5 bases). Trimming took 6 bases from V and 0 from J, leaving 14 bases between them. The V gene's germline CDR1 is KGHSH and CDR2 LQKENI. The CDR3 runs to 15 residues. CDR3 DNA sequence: TGTGCCAGCTCTCCTTCCAGGGACTTGAACACTGAAGCTTTCTTT. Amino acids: CASSPSRDLNTEAFF.

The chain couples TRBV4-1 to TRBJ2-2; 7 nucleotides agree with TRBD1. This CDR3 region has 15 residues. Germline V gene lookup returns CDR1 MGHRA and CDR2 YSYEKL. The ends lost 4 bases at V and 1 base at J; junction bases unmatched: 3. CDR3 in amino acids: CASSPGTVNTGELFF. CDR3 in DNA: TGCGCCAGCAGCCCTGGGACAGTGAACACCGGGGAGCTGTTTTTT.

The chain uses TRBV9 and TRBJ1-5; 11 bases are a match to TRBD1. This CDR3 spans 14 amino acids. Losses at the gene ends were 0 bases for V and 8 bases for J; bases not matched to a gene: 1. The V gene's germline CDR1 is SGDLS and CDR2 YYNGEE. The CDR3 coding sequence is TGTGCCAGCAGCGTAGGGACAGGGGGCGAGCCCCAGCATTTT. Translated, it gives CASSVGTGGEPQHF.

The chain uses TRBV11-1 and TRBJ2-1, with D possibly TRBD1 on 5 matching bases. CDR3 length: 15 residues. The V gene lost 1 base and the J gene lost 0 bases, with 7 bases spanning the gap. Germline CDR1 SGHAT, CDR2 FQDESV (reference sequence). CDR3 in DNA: TGTGCCAGCAGCTTAGGACAGAGCTCCTACAATGAGCAGTTCTTC. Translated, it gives CASSLGQSSYNEQFF.

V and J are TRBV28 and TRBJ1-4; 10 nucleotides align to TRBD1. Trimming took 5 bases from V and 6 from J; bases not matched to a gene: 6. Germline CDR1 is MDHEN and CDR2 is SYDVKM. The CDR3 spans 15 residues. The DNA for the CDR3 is TGTGCCAGCAGTCTCCCGGGACAGGGGTATGAAAAACTGTTTTTT. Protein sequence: CASSLPGQGYEKLFF. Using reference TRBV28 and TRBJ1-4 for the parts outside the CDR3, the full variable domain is DVKVTQSSRYLVKRTGEKVFLECVQDMDHENMFWYRQDPGLGLRLIYFSYDVKMKEKGDIPEGYSVSREKKERFSLILESASTNQTSMYLCASSLPGQGYEKLFFGSGTQLSVL.

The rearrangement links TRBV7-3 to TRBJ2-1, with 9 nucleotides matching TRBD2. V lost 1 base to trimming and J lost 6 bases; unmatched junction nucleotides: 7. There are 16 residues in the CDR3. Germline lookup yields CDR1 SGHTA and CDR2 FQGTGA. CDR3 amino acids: CASSLMGLAGRNEQFF. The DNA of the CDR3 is TGTGCCAGCAGCTTAATGGGGCTAGCGGGGCGCAATGAGCAGTTCTTC.

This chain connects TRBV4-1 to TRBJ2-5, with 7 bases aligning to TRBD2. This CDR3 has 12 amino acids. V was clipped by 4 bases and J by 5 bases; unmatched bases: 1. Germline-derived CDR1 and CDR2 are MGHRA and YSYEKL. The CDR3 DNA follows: TGCGCCAGCAGCCGGGGGGGGGAGACCCAGTACTTC. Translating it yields CASSRGGETQYF.

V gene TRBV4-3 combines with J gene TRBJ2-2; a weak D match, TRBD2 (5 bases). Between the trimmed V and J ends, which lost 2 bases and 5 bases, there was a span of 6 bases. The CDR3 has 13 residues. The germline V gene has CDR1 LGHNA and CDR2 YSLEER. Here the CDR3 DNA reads TGCGCCAGCAGCCAAACGGGGACCGGGGAGCTGTTTTTT. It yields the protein CASSQTGTGELFF.